This TCR beta chain was identified during a study of STAT5B mutations in CD4+ large granular lymphocyte leukemia. Findings and limits, study-wide: Patient CD4-sorted repertoires looked more clonal than healthy CD4+ repertoires, even without putative leukemic clones. Main leukemic clonotypes were patient-specific, but approximately 27% appeared at low frequency elsewhere.

Concerning this clone: Its antigen is not identified.

The CDR3 is 14 residues long. Per the germline V gene, CDR1 is KGHSH and CDR2 is LQKENI. The data were produced by immunoSEQ multiplex PCR, yet TCRdb's version contains in-frame clones alone and is incomplete. The data contain 3,000 to 4,500 clones, 85% of them seen just once; the ten biggest clones take up roughly 2.5%. This clonotype was sampled from a human donor in good health. Sequenced material: CD4+ T cells from blood buffy coats. The rearrangement links TRBV18 to TRBJ2-5, with D uncertain. The J call is doubtful: the DNA matches TRBJ2-7 better. The CDR3 region is CASSPAGASYEQYF. Written as DNA, the CDR3 is TGTGCCAGCTCACCGGCAGGAGCCTCCTACGAGCAGTACTTC.